These T cell receptor beta chains were read from a single sample in a study of blood T cells in healthy people across ages. One entry per CDR3 protein, called by TCRdb with MiXCR from the 5' RACE reads. The profile shows 1,300,000 or so distinct CDR3 sequences, approximately 59% of them singletons. What was sequenced was blood. The origin of the receptors is a man younger than 35 in good health. CDR3s include the opening cysteine and the closing phenylalanine or tryptophan. The D gene is left open where the match is weak. The listing skips clone size in some rows; elsewhere it reads once, few, many or a size class.

>NA|TRBJ1-1|TRBV10-3|NA
CAIRAANGNTEAFF
TGTGCCATCAGGGCAGCCAACGGCAACACTGAAGCTTTCTTT
>NA|TRBJ1-3|TRBV28|NA
CASSTQGHLGGNTIYF
TGTGCCAGCAGTACACAGGGACACCTTGGAGGAAACACCATATATTTT
>NA|TRBJ1-5|TRBV15|TRBD1
CATSSGTGAVQPQHF
TGTGCCACCAGCTCCGGGACAGGGGCCGTTCAGCCCCAGCATTTT
>many|TRBJ2-7|TRBV7-9|TRBD1
CASSLGDRYEQYF
TGTGCCAGCAGCTTAGGGGACAGATACGAGCAGTACTTC
>few|TRBJ2-7|TRBV2|NA
CASSENRGMASYEQYF
TGTGCCAGCAGTGAAAATCGGGGGATGGCCTCCTACGAGCAGTACTTC
>NA|TRBJ2-7|TRBV29-1|TRBD1
CSVVTGTGGDEQYF
TGCAGCGTCGTAACCGGGACAGGGGGCGACGAGCAGTACTTC
>once|TRBJ2-7|TRBV12-3/TRBV12-4|NA
CASSLPNFYEQYF
TGTGCCAGCAGTTTACCGAACTTCTACGAGCAGTACTTC
>NA|TRBJ2-7|TRBV2|NA
CASTESGYSYEQYF
TGTGCCAGCACCGAAAGCGGGTACTCCTACGAGCAGTACTTC
>NA|TRBJ2-5|TRBV12-3/TRBV12-4|TRBD2
CASRRRTSGGIEETQYF
TGTGCCAGCAGGAGACGGACTAGCGGGGGGATAGAAGAGACCCAGTACTTC
>NA|TRBJ2-3|TRBV7-2|TRBD2
CASSPIAGRTDTQYF
TGTGCCAGCAGCCCAATAGCGGGACGCACAGATACGCAGTATTTT
>NA|TRBJ1-1|TRBV30|NA
CAWSLQHGGNTEAFF
TGTGCCTGGAGTTTACAACACGGAGGGAACACTGAAGCTTTCTTT
>NA|TRBJ2-7|TRBV10-1|TRBD2
CARPGLSYEQYF
TGCGCCAGACCGGGACTATCCTACGAGCAGTACTTC
>few|TRBJ2-4|TRBV10-3|NA
CATKGDIQYF
TGTGCCACAAAAGGGGACATTCAGTACTTC
>NA|TRBJ2-5|TRBV7-9|NA
CASSWRGWETQYF
TGTGCCAGCAGCTGGCGCGGATGGGAGACCCAGTACTTC
>NA|TRBJ2-1|TRBV29-1|TRBD1
CSVDGQGEFF
TGCAGCGTTGACGGACAGGGGGAGTTCTTC
>NA|TRBJ2-7|TRBV7-2|NA
CASSLYDGGEYF
TGTGCCAGCAGCTTATATGACGGTGGGGAGTACTTC
>few|TRBJ1-2|TRBV27|NA
CASSPDGVVYGYTF
TGTGCCAGCAGTCCGGACGGAGTTGTCTATGGCTACACCTTC
>few|TRBJ2-7|TRBV4-1|TRBD1
CASGTGGQNEQYF
TGCGCCAGCGGGACAGGGGGCCAAAACGAGCAGTACTTC
>NA|TRBJ1-2|TRBV9|NA
CASSVPGLDGYTF
TGTGCCAGCAGCGTACCGGGCCTGGATGGCTACACCTTC
>few|TRBJ2-7|TRBV10-3|NA
CAISRTERFGEQYF
TGTGCCATCAGTCGGACAGAGAGATTTGGGGAGCAGTACTTC
>few|TRBJ2-3|TRBV29-1|NA
CSVESGTWEDTQYF
TGCAGCGTTGAGTCCGGGACTTGGGAAGATACGCAGTATTTT
>NA|TRBJ2-7|TRBV29-1|NA
CGTQGLPGSSYNEQYF
TGCGGTACTCAGGGACTTCCCGGGAGCTCCTACAATGAGCAGTACTTC
>NA|TRBJ1-2|TRBV30|NA
CAWESLGRYTF
TGTGCCTGGGAGAGCCTAGGGCGCTACACCTTC
>NA|TRBJ1-2|TRBV7-9|NA
CASSFGGGWYGYTF
TGTGCCAGCAGCTTTGGCGGGGGCTGGTATGGCTACACCTTC
>NA|TRBJ2-1|TRBV29-1|NA
CSVGGGRGASNEQFF
TGCAGCGTTGGAGGGGGAAGGGGGGCGAGTAATGAGCAGTTCTTC
>NA|TRBJ2-7|TRBV4-2|NA
CASSNRYEQYF
TGTGCCAGCAGCAACCGGTACGAGCAGTACTTC
>few|TRBJ2-5|TRBV12-3/TRBV12-4|TRBD2
CASRGGSERQETQYF
TGTGCCAGCAGAGGCGGGAGTGAGCGACAAGAGACCCAGTACTTC
>few|TRBJ2-5|TRBV6-1|NA
CASTGRKETQYF
TGTGCCAGCACCGGACGGAAAGAGACCCAGTACTTC
>NA|TRBJ2-1|TRBV3-1|NA
CASSHLNANEQFF
TGTGCCAGCAGCCACCTAAATGCAAATGAGCAGTTCTTC
>NA|TRBJ2-1|TRBV7-9|NA
CASSLAVHEQFF
TGTGCCAGCAGCTTAGCCGTTCATGAGCAGTTCTTC
>NA|TRBJ2-7|TRBV11-1|NA
CASTLAVSTYEQYF
TGTGCCAGCACCTTAGCGGTCTCAACCTACGAGCAGTACTTC
>NA|TRBJ1-1|TRBV27|NA
CASSLRGKVTEAFF
TGTGCCAGCAGTTTACGGGGGAAGGTGACTGAAGCTTTCTTT
>NA|TRBJ2-2|TRBV6-1|NA
CASSEFGRTGELFF
TGTGCCAGCAGTGAATTCGGCCGCACCGGGGAGCTGTTTTTT
>NA|TRBJ2-7|TRBV29-1|NA
CSVSRGGIGPYEQYF
TGCAGCGTCTCCAGGGGAGGGATAGGGCCCTACGAGCAGTACTTC
>NA|TRBJ2-6|TRBV4-3|TRBD1
CASSQQTGAPGANVLTF
TGCGCCAGCAGCCAGCAGACAGGGGCCCCTGGGGCCAACGTCCTGACTTTC
>NA|TRBJ1-2|TRBV27|NA
CASSPSRGANYGYTF
TGTGCCAGCAGTCCCTCCCGGGGGGCTAACTATGGCTACACCTTC
>NA|TRBJ2-1|TRBV3-1|NA
CASSQEINSYNEQFF
TGTGCCAGCAGCCAAGAGATTAACAGCTACAATGAGCAGTTCTTC
>NA|TRBJ1-1|TRBV6-1|NA
CASSEVGEGTEAFF
TGTGCCAGCAGTGAAGTTGGAGAGGGCACTGAAGCTTTCTTT
>NA|TRBJ1-1|TRBV11-2|NA
CASSPSWRTEAFF
TGTGCCAGCTCCCCTAGCTGGAGGACTGAAGCTTTCTTT
>few|TRBJ2-6|TRBV29-1|NA
CSVDITDVTGANVLTF
TGCAGCGTTGATATTACGGACGTTACTGGGGCCAACGTCCTGACTTTC
>NA|TRBJ2-3|TRBV20-1|TRBD2
CSALGLADRTRFSTDTQYF
TGCAGTGCACTGGGACTAGCGGACAGGACCAGATTTAGCACAGATACGCAGTATTTT
>NA|TRBJ2-7|TRBV20-1|TRBD1
CSACRGSYEQYF
TGCAGTGCTTGCAGGGGGTCCTACGAGCAGTACTTC
>NA|TRBJ1-2|TRBV6-6|NA
CASSFGDIIDYGYTF
TGTGCCAGCAGTTTCGGGGATATAATCGACTATGGCTACACCTTC
>few|TRBJ2-3|TRBV12-3/TRBV12-4|TRBD2
CASSSGRALEDTQYF
TGTGCCAGCAGTTCCGGGAGGGCCCTAGAAGATACGCAGTATTTT
>NA|TRBJ2-4|TRBV7-8|TRBD2
CASSFRVTSGTKGDIQYF
TGTGCCAGCAGCTTTAGGGTGACTAGCGGCACCAAAGGAGACATTCAGTACTTC
>few|TRBJ2-1|TRBV4-3|NA
CASSQVGQNEQFF
TGCGCCAGCAGCCAGGTCGGACAGAATGAGCAGTTCTTC
>NA|TRBJ2-3|TRBV20-1|NA
CSARTGPSTDTQYF
TGCAGTGCTAGGACGGGACCAAGCACAGATACGCAGTATTTT
>NA|TRBJ2-5|TRBV15|NA
CATSRDWQGKQETQYF
TGTGCCACCAGCAGAGATTGGCAGGGCAAACAAGAGACCCAGTACTTC
>NA|TRBJ1-1|TRBV29-1|NA
CSEAYLRDTEAFF
TGCAGCGAGGCTTATCTGAGGGACACTGAAGCTTTCTTT
>NA|TRBJ2-1|TRBV4-1|NA
CASSPQWTNNEQFF
TGCGCCAGCAGCCCCCAGTGGACTAACAATGAGCAGTTCTTC
>NA|TRBJ2-1|TRBV11-2|TRBD1
CASSLGTGGVGNEQFF
TGTGCCAGCAGCTTAGGGACAGGGGGCGTGGGTAATGAGCAGTTCTTC
>NA|TRBJ1-2|TRBV18|TRBD1
CASSPAGTGHGYTF
TGTGCCAGCTCACCCGCCGGGACAGGACATGGCTACACCTTC
>NA|TRBJ1-2|TRBV20-1|NA
CSARSYGRGRYGYTF
TGCAGTGCTAGATCATACGGTCGGGGGCGGTATGGCTACACCTTC
>NA|TRBJ2-7|TRBV20-1|TRBD1
CSATYRDRAYEQYF
TGCAGTGCAACCTACCGGGACAGGGCTTACGAGCAGTACTTC